This TCR beta chain is from a study of T cells after yellow fever vaccination. This clonotype has more than one count but fewer than ten. From the 5' RACE reads, TCRdb called clonotypes with MiXCR, one entry per CDR3 protein. This sample has 200,000 to 300,000 distinct CDR3 sequences, with 13% found just once. The CDR3 is 16 residues long. Germline-derived CDR1 and CDR2 are SGHAT and FQNNGV. V lost 0 bases and J lost 3; bases outside the gene matches: 7. This clonotype was obtained from a young man who received the YFV17D yellow fever vaccine. Sequenced material: CD4+ T cells sorted from PBMCs, taken 45 days after the yellow fever booster vaccination. The chain links TRBV11-2 to TRBJ1-1; 7 bases map to TRBD1. CDR3 DNA sequence: TGTGCCAGCAGCTTAGATCTATACAGGGGATACACTGAAGCTTTCTTT. Its translation: CASSLDLYRGYTEAFF.